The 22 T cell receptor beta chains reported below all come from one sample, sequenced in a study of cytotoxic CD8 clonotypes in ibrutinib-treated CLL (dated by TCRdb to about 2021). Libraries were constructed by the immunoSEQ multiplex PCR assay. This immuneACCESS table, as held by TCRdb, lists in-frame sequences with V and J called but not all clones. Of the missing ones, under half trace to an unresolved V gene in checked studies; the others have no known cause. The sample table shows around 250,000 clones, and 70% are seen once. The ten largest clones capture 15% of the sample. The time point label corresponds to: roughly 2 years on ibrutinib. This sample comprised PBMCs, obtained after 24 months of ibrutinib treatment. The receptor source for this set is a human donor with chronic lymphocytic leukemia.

The CDR3 reads CASSLAASSPFNEQFF. CDR3 DNA sequence: TGTGCCAGCAGCTTAGCAGCTAGCTCCCCCTTCAATGAGCAGTTCTTC. The chain joins TRBV7-3 to TRBJ2-1, with D possibly being TRBD2 (5 bases). CDR3 length: 16 amino acids. Trimming stripped 2 bases from V and 6 bases from J, with 17 bases between. In germline, CDR1 is SGHTA, CDR2 FQGTGA.

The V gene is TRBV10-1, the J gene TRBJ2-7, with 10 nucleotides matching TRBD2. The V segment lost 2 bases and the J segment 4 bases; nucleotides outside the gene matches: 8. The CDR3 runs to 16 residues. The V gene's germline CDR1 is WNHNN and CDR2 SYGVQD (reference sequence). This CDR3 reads CASSEPGLASWYEQYF. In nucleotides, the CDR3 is TGCGCCAGCAGTGAGCCGGGACTAGCGAGTTGGTACGAGCAGTACTTC.

The CDR3 DNA sequence: TGTGCCAGCACCGGATGGGGACAGATGTCGGCTTTCTTT. The encoded protein is CASTGWGQMSAFF. This sequence joins TRBV6-5 and TRBJ1-1; TRBD1 matches 7 bases. The CDR3 is 13 residues long. Germline CDR1 and CDR2: MNHEY and SVGAGI. V shed 7 bases and J 11 bases; nucleotides not matched to a gene: 13.

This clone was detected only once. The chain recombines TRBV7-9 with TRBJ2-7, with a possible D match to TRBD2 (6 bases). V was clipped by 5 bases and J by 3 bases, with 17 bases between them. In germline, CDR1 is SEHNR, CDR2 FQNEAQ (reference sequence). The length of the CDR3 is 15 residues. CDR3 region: CASSLRQGGYYEQYF. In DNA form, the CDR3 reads TGTGCCAGCAGCCTCCGGCAGGGAGGTTACTACGAGCAGTACTTC.

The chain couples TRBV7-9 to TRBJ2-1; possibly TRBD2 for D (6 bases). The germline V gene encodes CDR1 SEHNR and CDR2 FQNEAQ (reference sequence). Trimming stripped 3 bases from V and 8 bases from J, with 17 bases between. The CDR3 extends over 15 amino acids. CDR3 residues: CASSFSRGGVDEQFF. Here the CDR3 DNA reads TGTGCCAGCAGCTTTTCGCGCGGAGGGGTGGATGAGCAGTTCTTC. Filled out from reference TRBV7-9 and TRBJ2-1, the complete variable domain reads DTGVSQNPRHKITKRGQNVTFRCDPISEHNRLYWYRQTLGQGPEFLTYFQNEAQLEKSRLLSDRFSAERPKGSFSTLEIQRTEQGDSAMYLCASSFSRGGVDEQFFGPGTRLTVL.

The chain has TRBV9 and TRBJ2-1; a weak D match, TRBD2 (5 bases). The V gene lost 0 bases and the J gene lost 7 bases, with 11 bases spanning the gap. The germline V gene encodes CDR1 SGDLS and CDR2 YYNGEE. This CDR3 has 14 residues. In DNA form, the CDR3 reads TGTGCCAGCAGCGTAGGGCCTAGCTGGAATGAGCAGTTCTTC. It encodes CASSVGPSWNEQFF.

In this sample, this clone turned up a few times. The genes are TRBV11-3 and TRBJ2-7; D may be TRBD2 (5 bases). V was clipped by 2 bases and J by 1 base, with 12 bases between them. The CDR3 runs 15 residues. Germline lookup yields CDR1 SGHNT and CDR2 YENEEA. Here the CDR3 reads CASSLSGERSYEQYF. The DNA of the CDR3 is TGTGCCAGCAGCTTATCTGGGGAGAGGTCCTACGAGCAGTACTTC.

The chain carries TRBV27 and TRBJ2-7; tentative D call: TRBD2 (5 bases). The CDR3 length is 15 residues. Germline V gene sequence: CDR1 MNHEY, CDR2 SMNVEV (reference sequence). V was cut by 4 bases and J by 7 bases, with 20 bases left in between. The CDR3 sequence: CASSSFPGSFGEQYF. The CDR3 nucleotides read TGTGCCAGCAGTTCCTTCCCGGGATCTTTTGGGGAGCAGTACTTC.

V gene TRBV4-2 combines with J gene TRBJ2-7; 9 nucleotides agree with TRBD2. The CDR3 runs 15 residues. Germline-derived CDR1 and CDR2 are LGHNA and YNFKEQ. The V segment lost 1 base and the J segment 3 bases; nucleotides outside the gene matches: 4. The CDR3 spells CASSQVAGEGYEQYF. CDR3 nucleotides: TGTGCCAGCAGCCAAGTAGCGGGAGAGGGCTACGAGCAGTACTTC.

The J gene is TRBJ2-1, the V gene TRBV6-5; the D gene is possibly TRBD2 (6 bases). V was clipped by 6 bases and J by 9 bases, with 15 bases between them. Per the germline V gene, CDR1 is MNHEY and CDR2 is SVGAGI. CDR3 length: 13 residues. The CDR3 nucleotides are TGTGCCAGCAGAAGACTAGGGATCGGTGAGCAGTTCTTC. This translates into CASRRLGIGEQFF.

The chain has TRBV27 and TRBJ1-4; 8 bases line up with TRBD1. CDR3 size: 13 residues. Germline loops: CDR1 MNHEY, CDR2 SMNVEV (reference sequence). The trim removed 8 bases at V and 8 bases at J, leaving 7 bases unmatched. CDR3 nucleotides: TGTGCCAGCTCCGGGACAGGATGGGAAAAACTGTTTTTT. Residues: CASSGTGWEKLFF.

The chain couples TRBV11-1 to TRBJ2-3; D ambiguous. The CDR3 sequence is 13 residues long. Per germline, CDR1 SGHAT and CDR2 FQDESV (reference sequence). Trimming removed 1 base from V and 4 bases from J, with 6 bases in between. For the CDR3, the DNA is TGTGCCAGCAGCTTAGAAGGCGCAGATACGCAGTATTTT. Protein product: CASSLEGADTQYF.

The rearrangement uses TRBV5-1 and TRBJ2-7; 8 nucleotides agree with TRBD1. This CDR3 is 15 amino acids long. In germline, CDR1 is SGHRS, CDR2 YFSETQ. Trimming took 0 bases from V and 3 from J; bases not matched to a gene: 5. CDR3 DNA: TGCGCCAGCAGCTTGGTGCAGGGGGCAAACTACGAGCAGTACTTC. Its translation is CASSLVQGANYEQYF.

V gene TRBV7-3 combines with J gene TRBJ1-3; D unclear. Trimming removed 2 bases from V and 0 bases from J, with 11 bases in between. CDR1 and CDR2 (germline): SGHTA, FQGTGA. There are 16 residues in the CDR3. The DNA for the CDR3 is TGTGCCAGCAGCTTATCTGGCAGCAGCTCTGGAAACACCATATATTTT. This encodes CASSLSGSSSGNTIYF.

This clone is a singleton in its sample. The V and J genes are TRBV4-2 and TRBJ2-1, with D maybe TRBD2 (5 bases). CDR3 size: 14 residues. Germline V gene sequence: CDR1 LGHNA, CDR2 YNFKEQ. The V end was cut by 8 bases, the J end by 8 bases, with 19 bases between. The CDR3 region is CASRRTAAGDEQFF. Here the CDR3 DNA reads TGTGCCAGCCGAAGGACTGCGGCCGGGGATGAGCAGTTCTTC.

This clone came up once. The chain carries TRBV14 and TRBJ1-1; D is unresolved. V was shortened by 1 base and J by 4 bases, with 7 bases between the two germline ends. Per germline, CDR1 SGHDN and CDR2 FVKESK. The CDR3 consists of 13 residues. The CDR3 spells CASSQVTATEAFF. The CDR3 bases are TGTGCCAGCAGCCAAGTGACTGCCACTGAAGCTTTCTTT.

CDR3 amino acids: CASSRQGYEQYF. CDR3 DNA sequence: TGTGCCAGCAGCCGTCAGGGCTACGAGCAGTACTTC. V gene TRBV7-2 combines with J gene TRBJ2-7; maybe TRBD1 (5 bases). The germline V and J ends were trimmed by 5 bases and 3 bases, with 8 bases remaining between them. The V gene's germline CDR1 is SGHTA and CDR2 FQGNSA. The CDR3 covers 12 residues.

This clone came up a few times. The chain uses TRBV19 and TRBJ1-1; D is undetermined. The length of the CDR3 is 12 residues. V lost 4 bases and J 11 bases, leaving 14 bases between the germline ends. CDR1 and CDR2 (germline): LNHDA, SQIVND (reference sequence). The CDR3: CASSRGGYGAFF. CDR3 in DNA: TGTGCCAGTAGTAGGGGAGGCTACGGGGCTTTCTTT.

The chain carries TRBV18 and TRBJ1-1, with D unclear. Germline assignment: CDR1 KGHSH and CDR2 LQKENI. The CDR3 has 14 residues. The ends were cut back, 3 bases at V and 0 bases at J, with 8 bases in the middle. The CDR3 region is CASSPSAVNTEAFF. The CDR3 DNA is TGTGCCAGCTCACCCTCCGCGGTGAACACTGAAGCTTTCTTT.

The CDR3 DNA reads TGTGCCAGCAGCCCGGGGACAGTGAACACCGGGGAGCTGTTTTTT. Translating it yields CASSPGTVNTGELFF. J is TRBJ2-2 and V is TRBV11-2, with 7 bases that match TRBD1. V shed 5 bases, J shed 1 base, and the junction held 4 bases outside the gene matches. The germline CDR1 and CDR2 sequences are SGHAT and FQNNGV. This CDR3 is built from 15 residues.

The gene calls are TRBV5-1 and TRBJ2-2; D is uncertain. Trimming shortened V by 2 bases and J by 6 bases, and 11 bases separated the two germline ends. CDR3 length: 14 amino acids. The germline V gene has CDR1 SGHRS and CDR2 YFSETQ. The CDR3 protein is CASSFNLGSGELFF. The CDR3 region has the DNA TGCGCCAGCAGCTTCAACTTGGGCTCCGGGGAGCTGTTTTTT.

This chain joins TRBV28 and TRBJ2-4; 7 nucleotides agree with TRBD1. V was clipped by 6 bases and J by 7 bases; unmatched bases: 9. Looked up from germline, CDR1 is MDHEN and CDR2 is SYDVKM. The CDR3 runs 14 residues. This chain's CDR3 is CASREKTGWNIQYF. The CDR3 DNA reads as TGTGCCAGCAGAGAAAAGACAGGGTGGAACATTCAGTACTTC.